This entry lists 12 T cell receptor beta chains sequenced from one sample in a study of blood T cell repertoires in COVID-19. Repertoires were generated with immunoSEQ multiplex PCR, while TCRdb's copy carries only in-frame clones and drops some. This sample yields 270,000 or so clones, of which less than 90% are seen a single time; over 9.5% belongs to the top ten. Sequenced input: peripheral blood. The origin of the receptors is a woman under 40 with COVID-19, enrolled during active disease.

The chain joins TRBV4-1 to TRBJ2-1; perhaps TRBD1 as D (6 bases). Germline values: CDR1 MGHRA, CDR2 YSYEKL. The CDR3 loop spans 14 amino acids. Trimming removed 4 bases at V and 8 bases at J, with 15 bases between. The CDR3 sequence is CASSRTGNGYEQFF. CDR3 nucleotide sequence: TGCGCCAGCAGCCGCACAGGGAACGGCTATGAGCAGTTCTTC.

The sample holds a few counts of this clone. The V and J genes are TRBV19 and TRBJ2-2; D possibly corresponds to TRBD1 (5 bases). Germline CDR1 is LNHDA and CDR2 is SQIVND (reference sequence). The V and J ends lost 7 bases and 1 base respectively, with 10 bases between them. This CDR3 has 14 amino acids. In nucleotides, the CDR3 is TGTGCCAGTAAGTCCAGGGAGAACACCGGGGAGCTGTTTTTT. Encoded protein: CASKSRENTGELFF.

CDR3 residues: CASSSQRGSYEQYF. The DNA of the CDR3 is TGTGCCAGCAGCTCCCAGCGGGGCTCCTACGAGCAGTACTTC. This chain uses TRBV11-2 with TRBJ2-7; 7 positions match TRBD2. The junction had 3 bases not matched to a gene; V was cut back by 4 bases and J by 0 bases. This CDR3 spans 14 amino acids. Germline-derived CDR1 and CDR2 are SGHAT and FQNNGV.

The chain combines TRBV5-1 with TRBJ2-7; D possibly corresponds to TRBD1 (6 bases). The germline gives CDR1 SGHRS, CDR2 YFSETQ. This CDR3 has 14 amino acids. Trimming shortened V by 0 bases and J by 7 bases, and 14 bases separated the two germline ends. CDR3 sequence: CASSLAWGLGEQYF. CDR3 bases: TGCGCCAGCAGCTTGGCCTGGGGGCTGGGGGAGCAGTACTTC.

The chain recombines TRBV3-1 (or the pseudogene TRBV3-2) with TRBJ2-7, with 9 bases fitting TRBD2. With 3 bases clipped from V and 5 bases from J, the junction kept 8 bases outside the gene matches. Germline CDR1 is LGHDT and CDR2 is YNNKEL (reference sequence). The CDR3 runs to 15 residues. CDR3 nucleotides: TGTGCCAGCAGCCATAAAAGCGGGGGGCGTCACGAGCAGTACTTC. Translated: CASSHKSGGRHEQYF.

CDR3 coding DNA: TGTGCCAGCAGCTCTCAACTCCTATCCGAGCAGTACTTC. Protein sequence: CASSSQLLSEQYF. The chain is built from TRBV7-9 and TRBJ2-7; D not certain. The CDR3 runs 13 residues. Germline V gene data show CDR1 as SEHNR and CDR2 as FQNEAQ (reference sequence). Trimming removed 4 bases at V and 6 bases at J, with 13 bases between.

This clone came up once. V gene TRBV23-1 combines with J gene TRBJ2-1; a possible D gene is TRBD1 (6 bases). TRBV23-1 is flagged as an ORF with uncertain function. Trimming cost V 1 base and J 5 bases, with 18 bases left between them. CDR3 size: 17 residues. Here the CDR3 DNA reads TGCGCCAGCAGTCAATTAATCCCCCTAGGGGGAGACAATGAGCAGTTCTTC. This codes for CASSQLIPLGGDNEQFF.

The rearrangement links TRBV19 to TRBJ2-1; 8 bases line up with TRBD2. CDR3 length: 15 amino acids. The J segment lost 2 bases and the V segment lost 10 bases, leaving 10 bases of the junction unmatched. CDR1 and CDR2 from the germline V gene are LNHDA and SQIVND (reference sequence). CDR3 sequence: CATNRGGSTYNEQFF. In DNA form, the CDR3 reads TGTGCCACGAATCGCGGGGGGTCAACCTACAATGAGCAGTTCTTC.

This chain joins TRBV19 and TRBJ1-2; the D is unclear. V lost 5 bases and J lost 7, with 14 bases in between. This CDR3 is built from 13 residues. Germline V gene sequence: CDR1 LNHDA, CDR2 SQIVND (reference sequence). This CDR3 is CASSLQAGSGYTF. CDR3 nucleotide sequence: TGTGCCAGTAGTCTCCAGGCGGGAAGTGGCTACACCTTC.

The CDR3 sequence: CATTPQGDYGYTF. The CDR3 DNA reads TGTGCCACTACCCCCCAGGGCGACTATGGCTACACCTTC. The rearrangement uses TRBV10-3 and TRBJ1-2; D is possibly TRBD1 (5 bases). The germline V gene encodes CDR1 ENHRY and CDR2 SYGVKD. The ends were cut back, 10 bases at V and 3 bases at J, with 15 bases in the middle. CDR3 length equals 13 residues.

V is TRBV15 and J is TRBJ2-6; D is possibly TRBD2 (6 bases). This CDR3 is 18 amino acids long. The germline V gene has CDR1 LNHNV and CDR2 YYDKDF (reference sequence). Trimming took 0 bases from V and 0 from J, leaving 12 bases between them. CDR3: CATSRDSAGSSGANVLTF. In DNA, the CDR3 is TGTGCCACCAGCAGAGATTCCGCCGGGAGCTCTGGGGCCAACGTCCTGACTTTC.

The chain couples TRBV7-9 to TRBJ1-2; D possibly corresponds to TRBD1 (5 bases). CDR1 is SEHNR, CDR2 FQNEAQ, per germline (reference sequence). V lost 1 base and J lost 6, with 18 bases in between. The CDR3 runs 16 residues. The CDR3 DNA is TGTGCCAGCAGCTTAGATGTGGGGGGGTCCCTGAATGGCTACACCTTC. This encodes CASSLDVGGSLNGYTF. Drawing the rest from reference TRBV7-9 and TRBJ1-2, the complete variable domain is DTGVSQNPRHKITKRGQNVTFRCDPISEHNRLYWYRQTLGQGPEFLTYFQNEAQLEKSRLLSDRFSAERPKGSFSTLEIQRTEQGDSAMYLCASSLDVGGSLNGYTFGSGTRLTVV.